The T cell receptor (beta chain) under discussion was sequenced for a study of cytomegalovirus exposure and HLA in healthy donors. General study findings and limits: Roughly uniform depth of sequencing across donors was assumed in presence/absence analyses.

This CDR3 is 12 amino acids long. Per the germline V gene, CDR1 is SEHNR and CDR2 is FQNEAQ (reference sequence). The ends were cut back, 5 bases at V and 8 bases at J, with 11 bases in the middle. With 60 Vbeta and 13 Jbeta primers, the PCR was carried out. Produced via immunoSEQ multiplex PCR; TCRdb's table is partial and in-frame only. The sample has around 99,000 clones, roughly 79% seen once. To note about this clone: The antigen remains unidentified.

Source material: PBMCs. The chain carries TRBV7-9 and TRBJ2-3; D perhaps matches TRBD2 (5 bases). The sequence derives from a woman aged 30 to 39 in good health and CMV-seronegative. CDR3 residues: CASSRELGTQYF. CDR3 DNA sequence: TGTGCCAGCAGCCGCGAACTAGGTACGCAGTATTTT.